A selection of T cell receptor beta chains follows, all from one sample in a study of CD4 T cells in relation to SARS-CoV-2 and coronaviruses. TCRdb's copy holds only in-frame clones and misses some; the assay was immunoSEQ multiplex PCR. The data show 30,000 or so clones, with around 78% seen just once and roughly 20% held by the top ten. Which antigens these TCRs recognize remains unknown. The sequencing sample was made of CD4+ T cells from PBMCs, cultured in vitro. These receptors originate from a human donor in good health. Both conserved end residues are part of each CDR3. A D gene is named only where the DNA matches it firmly. Clone size is given for some rows only: seen once, a few or many times, or a class if the clone is expanded.

cdr3_aa	cdr3_nt	clone_size	d_call	j_call	v_call
CASSQGFRGPYGYTF	TGTGCCAGCAGCCAAGGTTTTAGAGGCCCCTATGGCTACACCTTC	NA	NA	TRBJ1-2	TRBV14
CASSYNGGTEAFF	TGTGCCAGCAGTTACAACGGGGGCACTGAAGCTTTCTTT	NA	NA	TRBJ1-1	TRBV6-5
CATGPEGGGEQFF	TGTGCCACCGGACCGGAGGGCGGCGGTGAGCAGTTCTTC	NA	NA	TRBJ2-1	TRBV7-2
CASREGHSGNTIYF	TGTGCCAGCAGGGAGGGTCACTCTGGAAACACCATATATTTT	NA	NA	TRBJ1-3	TRBV25-1
CAWSSLGLDYNEQFF	TGTGCCTGGAGTAGTCTGGGACTAGACTACAATGAGCAGTTCTTC	NA	TRBD2	TRBJ2-1	TRBV30
CASSDRRLSGNTIYF	TGTGCCAGCAGCGATCGACGGCTCTCTGGAAACACCATATATTTT	NA	NA	TRBJ1-3	TRBV13
CASSEGNSYEQYF	TGTGCCAGCAGTGAGGGTAATTCCTACGAGCAGTACTTC	NA	NA	TRBJ2-7	TRBV2
CASSPANEQFF	TGTGCCAGCTCCCCCGCGAATGAGCAGTTCTTC	NA	NA	TRBJ2-1	TRBV2
CASSVGGANTGELFF	TGTGCCAGCAGCGTGGGGGGTGCGAACACCGGGGAGCTGTTTTTT	NA	NA	TRBJ2-2	TRBV9
CASRPGIGIETQYF	TGTGCCAGTAGACCTGGGATAGGGATAGAGACCCAGTACTTC	once	NA	TRBJ2-5	TRBV19
CAGRSEQYF	TGCGCCGGGAGAAGCGAGCAGTACTTC	NA	NA	TRBJ2-7	TRBV23-1
CASSATGDANTGELFF	TGTGCCAGCAGCGCGACAGGCGACGCGAACACCGGGGAGCTGTTTTTT	NA	NA	TRBJ2-2	TRBV7-9
CASSLTTGNYGYTF	TGCGCCAGCAGCTTGACCACAGGAAACTATGGCTACACCTTC	NA	NA	TRBJ1-2	TRBV5-1
CASSPRGVNTEAFF	TGTGCCAGTAGTCCTAGGGGGGTGAACACTGAAGCTTTCTTT	few	NA	TRBJ1-1	TRBV19
CASSPRDTRAGELFF	TGTGCCAGCAGCCCACGGGACACCAGGGCCGGGGAGCTGTTTTTT	NA	NA	TRBJ2-2	TRBV4-2
CASSQWTGTPETQYF	TGTGCCAGTAGCCAATGGACCGGGACACCGGAGACCCAGTACTTC	once	NA	TRBJ2-5	TRBV19
CASSNGQGGQPQHF	TGTGCCAGCAGTAATGGACAGGGCGGGCAGCCCCAGCATTTT	once	TRBD1	TRBJ1-5	TRBV6-6
CASSPQIGGENIQYF	TGTGCCAGCTCACCCCAAATAGGCGGGGAAAACATTCAGTACTTC	NA	NA	TRBJ2-4	TRBV18
CASSDTGQGANYGYTF	TGTGCCAGTAGTGATACCGGACAGGGGGCAAACTATGGCTACACCTTC	once	TRBD1	TRBJ1-2	TRBV19
CASSLLGGSMGYTF	TGTGCCAGCAGCTTGTTAGGTGGGAGTATGGGCTACACCTTC	NA	NA	TRBJ1-2	TRBV5-6
CAWRSSGAYEQYF	TGTGCCTGGAGGTCTAGCGGGGCCTACGAGCAGTACTTC	NA	TRBD2	TRBJ2-7	TRBV30
CAHRLAGFYEQYF	TGTGCCCACCGACTAGCGGGCTTCTACGAGCAGTACTTC	NA	TRBD2	TRBJ2-7	TRBV30
CSVGTSGGSDTQYF	TGCAGCGTGGGGACTAGCGGGGGTTCAGATACGCAGTATTTT	NA	TRBD2	TRBJ2-3	TRBV29-1
CASSPRTGGVGEQYF	TGTGCCAGCTCACCCCGGACGGGCGGGGTAGGGGAGCAGTACTTC	NA	NA	TRBJ2-7	TRBV18
CARSFGQGEAFF	TGTGCCAGAAGCTTCGGACAGGGTGAAGCTTTCTTT	once	NA	TRBJ1-1	TRBV7-5
CASSSGGRTISYEQYF	TGTGCCAGCAGTTCCGGAGGTCGGACGATTTCCTACGAGCAGTACTTC	NA	NA	TRBJ2-7	TRBV28
CASSRTGRKQYF	TGTGCCAGCAGCCGCACAGGGCGGAAGCAGTACTTC	NA	NA	TRBJ2-7	TRBV6-5
CASGAFTGNTIYF	TGTGCCAGCGGCGCGTTTACTGGAAACACCATATATTTT	NA	NA	TRBJ1-3	TRBV5-4
CASSQTLSTDTQYF	TGTGCCAGCAGCCAAACCCTTAGCACAGATACGCAGTATTTT	NA	NA	TRBJ2-3	TRBV14